Shown below are 29 T cell receptor beta chains from a single sample sequenced in a study of early T cells in non-severe SARS-CoV-2 infection. MiXCR, applied by TCRdb to the 5' RACE reads, yields one record per CDR3 protein. The sample lists tens of thousands of distinct CDR3 sequences; 13% to 15% were seen once. The sequenced sample consisted of whole blood. The receptors were sampled from an adult who was a healthcare worker with PCR-confirmed SARS-CoV-2 infection or an uninfected control (not recorded which).

This rearrangement joins TRBV20-1 to TRBJ2-7; 8 positions agree with TRBD2. Germline V gene lookup returns CDR1 DFQATT and CDR2 SNEGSKA (reference sequence). The CDR3 is made up of 12 amino acids. V was clipped by 5 bases and J by 3 bases; unmatched bases: 3. As DNA, the CDR3 is TGCAGTGCTGTCAGCGGGAGCTACGAGCAGTACTTC. Translated, it gives CSAVSGSYEQYF.

This chain joins TRBV28 and TRBJ2-1; no clear D. The V end lost 11 bases, the J end lost 8 bases, and 16 bases lay between the germline ends. This CDR3 has 12 amino acids. Germline-derived CDR1 and CDR2 are MDHEN and SYDVKM. The CDR3 sequence: CAVSLQRDEQFF. The CDR3 bases are TGTGCCGTCTCGCTCCAGCGCGATGAGCAGTTCTTC.

This clonotype occurred a few times. The chain is built from TRBV2 and TRBJ2-3; D call uncertain. Germline CDR1 reads SNHLY; CDR2 reads FYNNEI. This CDR3 region has 14 residues. Deletions cut 0 bases from V and 3 bases from J, with 7 bases between. The DNA for the CDR3 is TGTGCCAGCAGTGAAGCTCTGGGTACAGATACGCAGTATTTT. This translates into CASSEALGTDTQYF.

This chain joins TRBV30 and TRBJ2-2; D is perhaps TRBD2 (5 bases). This CDR3 contains 14 residues. The germline CDR1 and CDR2 sequences are GTSNPN and SVGIG (reference sequence). The V end lost 3 bases, the J end lost 7 bases, and 15 bases lay between the germline ends. The CDR3 DNA follows: TGTGCCTGGAGGCACCGAGGGTTCGTCGGGGAGCTGTTTTTT. As protein: CAWRHRGFVGELFF. The variable domain in full, completed from reference TRBV30 and TRBJ2-2, reads SQTIHQWPATLVQPVGSPLSLECTVEGTSNPNLYWYRQAAGRGLQLLFYSVGIGQISSEVPQNLSASRPQDRQFILSSKKLLLSDSGFYLCAWRHRGFVGELFFGEGSRLTVL.

The rearrangement uses TRBV19 and TRBJ2-1, with a weak D call TRBD2 (6 bases). V gave up 4 bases and J gave up 4 bases, with 14 bases separating them. This CDR3 has 15 amino acids. Germline loops: CDR1 LNHDA, CDR2 SQIVND (reference sequence). In DNA, the CDR3 is TGTGCCAGTAGTACCGGCGCTAGCGAGTACAATGAGCAGTTCTTC. This sequence encodes CASSTGASEYNEQFF.

The chain links TRBV12-3 or TRBV12-4 to TRBJ2-1; TRBD2 aligns across 9 bases. The CDR3 covers 15 residues. V shed 6 bases and J 2 bases; nucleotides not matched to a gene: 5. This CDR3 reads CASSRSGSTYNEQFF. The CDR3 DNA follows: TGTGCCAGCAGCCGTAGCGGGAGCACCTACAATGAGCAGTTCTTC.

The gene calls are TRBV12-3 or TRBV12-4 and TRBJ1-5, with 7 positions matching TRBD1. The CDR3 has 15 amino acids. The ends lost 6 bases at V and 1 base at J; junction bases unmatched: 6. The CDR3 spells CASSAQGGSNQPQHF. The CDR3 DNA is TGTGCCAGCAGCGCCCAGGGGGGGAGCAATCAGCCCCAGCATTTT.

This sequence joins TRBV10-3 and TRBJ1-6; TRBD1 is a possible D gene (6 bases). The length of the CDR3 is 15 residues. V shed 2 bases and J shed 13 bases, with 18 bases lying between them. Germline CDR1 ENHRY, CDR2 SYGVKD. CDR3 nucleotide sequence: TGTGCCATCAGTGAGACTCTTACAGGGCTCTTCCCCCTCCACTTT. It yields the protein CAISETLTGLFPLHF.

The chain carries TRBV30 and TRBJ2-2; TRBD1 agrees at 9 bases. Germline V gives CDR1 GTSNPN, CDR2 SVGIG (reference sequence). V lost 3 bases to trimming and J lost 5 bases; unmatched junction nucleotides: 7. The CDR3 spans 15 residues. CDR3 in DNA: TGTGCCTGGAGCAGGCGGGGACAGGGTACCGGGGAGCTGTTTTTT. It translates to CAWSRRGQGTGELFF.

The sample holds many counts of this clonotype. The rearrangement links TRBV12-3 or TRBV12-4 to TRBJ2-1; 14 bases align to TRBD2. CDR3 length: 16 amino acids. V lost 6 bases and J lost 8; bases outside the gene matches: 9. For the CDR3, the DNA is TGTGCCAGCAGGCAGACTAGCGGGAGGGCCTTACATGAGCAGTTCTTC. This codes for CASRQTSGRALHEQFF.

V gene TRBV11-2 combines with J gene TRBJ2-1; D is ambiguous. The V gene's germline CDR1 is SGHAT and CDR2 FQNNGV. Trimming shortened V by 1 base and J by 6 bases, and 7 bases separated the two germline ends. There are 13 residues in the CDR3. CDR3 DNA sequence: TGTGCCAGCAGCTTAGGAGTCAGCAATGAGCAGTTCTTC. It yields the protein CASSLGVSNEQFF.

This clonotype was seen repeatedly, ten times or more. The chain couples TRBV2 to TRBJ2-2; D may match TRBD1 or TRBD2 (5 bases each). CDR3 length: 16 amino acids. Germline-derived CDR1 and CDR2 are SNHLY and FYNNEI. Trimming took 0 bases from V and 4 from J, leaving 12 bases between them. The CDR3 region has the DNA TGTGCCAGCAGTGAAGCCGGGACCCCCCGCACCGGGGAGCTGTTTTTT. Translated: CASSEAGTPRTGELFF.

This chain uses TRBV21-1 with TRBJ2-3; TRBD2 reflects the table's D call only, with no check against the DNA. TRBV21-1 is classified as a pseudogene. The CDR3 runs to 15 residues. In DNA, the CDR3 is TGTGCCAGCAGTTACCGAGCGGGAGCTATAGATACGCAGTATTTT. Residues: CASSYRAGAIDTQYF.

The table lists this clonotype with many counts. The chain recombines TRBV18 with TRBJ2-1; TRBD2 might be the D (6 bases). CDR3 length: 19 amino acids. Germline V gene data show CDR1 as KGHSH and CDR2 as LQKENI. Trimming stripped 0 bases from V and 1 base from J, with 19 bases between. This CDR3 is CASSPPLSARRESYNEQFF. Written as DNA, the CDR3 is TGTGCCAGCTCACCACCCTTGTCCGCCCGGAGGGAATCCTACAATGAGCAGTTCTTC.

This clonotype turned up a few times. The chain combines TRBV19 with TRBJ1-1; the match to TRBD1 covers 8 bases. Germline V lookup: CDR1 LNHDA, CDR2 SQIVND (reference sequence). Trimming took 3 bases from V and 0 from J; bases not matched to a gene: 3. This CDR3 has 15 residues. DNA for the CDR3: TGTGCCAGTAGTATCGGGACAGGCCTGAACACTGAAGCTTTCTTT. It yields the protein CASSIGTGLNTEAFF.

This clonotype turned up a few times. The chain has TRBV12-3 or TRBV12-4 and TRBJ2-7; D may be TRBD2 (5 bases). Deletions cut 2 bases from V and 2 bases from J, with 10 bases between. The CDR3 has 14 amino acids. DNA for the CDR3: TGTGCCAGCAGTTTAAACGGGAAGACCTACGAGCAGTACTTC. The encoded protein is CASSLNGKTYEQYF.

Only a few counts were recorded for this clonotype. The chain employs TRBV29-1 and TRBJ2-1; D remains ambiguous. Germline V CDR1 and CDR2: SQVTM, ANQGSEA. This CDR3 contains 14 residues. V lost 6 bases, J lost 1 base, and 13 bases lay in between. The CDR3: CSVRLPLSYNEQFF. Here the CDR3 DNA reads TGCAGCGTCCGGCTCCCGCTTTCCTACAATGAGCAGTTCTTC.

This clonotype has a handful of counts. The gene calls are TRBV3-1 and TRBJ2-2; 7 bases align to TRBD1. The CDR3 covers 16 residues. V shed 4 bases, J shed 3 bases, and the junction held 8 bases outside the gene matches. Germline V CDR1 and CDR2: LGHDT, YNNKEL (reference sequence). CDR3: CASSLGGTAYTGELFF. Written as DNA, the CDR3 is TGTGCCAGCAGCCTTGGTGGGACAGCCTACACCGGGGAGCTGTTTTTT. The full variable domain, completed using reference TRBV3-1 and TRBJ2-2, is DTAVSQTPKYLVTQMGNDKSIKCEQNLGHDTMYWYKQDSKKFLKIMFSYNNKELIINETVPNRFSPKSPDKAHLNLHINSLELGDSAVYFCASSLGGTAYTGELFFGEGSRLTVL.

The chain recombines TRBV18 with TRBJ2-7; perhaps D is TRBD1 or TRBD2 (5 bases each). This CDR3 spans 13 amino acids. Per germline, CDR1 KGHSH and CDR2 LQKENI. V was shortened by 3 bases and J by 0 bases, with 6 bases between the two germline ends. The CDR3 is CASSPGDSYEQYF. In DNA, the CDR3 is TGTGCCAGCTCACCGGGGGACTCCTACGAGCAGTACTTC.

This chain joins TRBV7-9 and TRBJ1-2; D is perhaps TRBD1 (6 bases). This CDR3 is built from 14 residues. Germline V lookup: CDR1 SEHNR, CDR2 FQNEAQ (reference sequence). Trimming stripped 4 bases from V and 3 bases from J, with 12 bases between. The CDR3, as DNA: TGTGCCAGCAGCTCCGGAAGGGGGGACTATGGCTACACCTTC. It codes for CASSSGRGDYGYTF.

In its sample, this clonotype was seen a few times. The J gene is TRBJ1-1, the V gene TRBV7-9; possible D gene TRBD1, 5 bases. V lost 7 bases and J 4 bases, leaving 16 bases between the germline ends. The CDR3 contains 14 residues. The germline V gene has CDR1 SEHNR and CDR2 FQNEAQ (reference sequence). CDR3 nucleotides: TGTGCCAGCAACATTCTGGGGCATATCACTGAAGCTTTCTTT. It encodes CASNILGHITEAFF.

The rearrangement links TRBV27 to TRBJ2-1; TRBD2 matches at 10 bases. Trimming took 4 bases from V and 9 from J; bases not matched to a gene: 3. In germline, CDR1 is MNHEY, CDR2 SMNVEV (reference sequence). CDR3 length: 13 amino acids. The DNA of the CDR3 is TGTGCCAGCAGTTCGGGACTAGCGCCTGAGCAGTTCTTC. Translation gives CASSSGLAPEQFF.

This clonotype was picked up many times. The chain links TRBV5-5 to TRBJ2-1; tentatively, D is TRBD2 (5 bases). The CDR3 sequence is 15 residues long. Trimming cost V 0 bases and J 9 bases, with 16 bases left between them. The V gene's germline CDR1 is SGHKS and CDR2 YYEKEE (reference sequence). CDR3 nucleotides: TGTGCCAGCAGCTTGGGCGACGGTGGACTGGGTGAGCAGTTCTTC. It is translated as CASSLGDGGLGEQFF.

Many counts were recorded for this clonotype. The chain couples TRBV2 to TRBJ2-7; 12 bases match TRBD2. Germline CDR1 is SNHLY and CDR2 is FYNNEI. This CDR3 region has 15 residues. V was clipped by 10 bases and J by 3 bases; unmatched bases: 10. For the CDR3, the DNA is TGTGCCACCGCGGGGCGACTAGCGGGGGACTACGAGCAGTACTTC. Encoded protein: CATAGRLAGDYEQYF.

The sample holds a few counts of this clonotype. J is TRBJ2-7 and V is TRBV7-9; 8 bases map to TRBD1. Germline V lookup: CDR1 SEHNR, CDR2 FQNEAQ (reference sequence). The CDR3 covers 14 residues. Unmatched junction bases numbered 2, after V lost 3 bases and J lost 1 base. CDR3 sequence: CASSFTGGSYEQYF. The DNA of the CDR3 is TGTGCCAGCAGCTTTACAGGGGGGTCCTACGAGCAGTACTTC.

This chain joins TRBV5-1 and TRBJ1-4; tentatively, D is TRBD1 (5 bases). The germline V and J ends were trimmed by 0 bases and 8 bases, with 11 bases remaining between them. This CDR3 region has 14 residues. Germline values: CDR1 SGHRS, CDR2 YFSETQ. The chain's CDR3 is CASSLAQGDEKLFF. CDR3 DNA sequence: TGCGCCAGCAGCTTGGCGCAGGGAGACGAAAAACTGTTTTTT.

This clonotype was detected many times. The DNA for the CDR3 is TGTGCCAGCAGCAAAGAGGGGGGGCCACCAGAGACCCAGTACTTC. Its protein is CASSKEGGPPETQYF. The gene calls are TRBV21-1 and TRBJ2-5; the table assigns TRBD1, which was not confirmed against the DNA. TRBV21-1 is tagged as a pseudogene. This CDR3 has 15 amino acids.

This clonotype came up a few times. The chain joins TRBV6-5 to TRBJ1-1; TRBD1 agrees at 10 bases. The CDR3 runs to 15 residues. Germline CDR1 is MNHEY and CDR2 is SVGAGI. Trimming cost V 4 bases and J 3 bases; bases outside gene matches: 5. CDR3 in amino acids: CASSSPGQGYTEAFF. Here the CDR3 DNA reads TGTGCCAGCAGTTCCCCGGGACAGGGGTACACTGAAGCTTTCTTT.

This clonotype appeared a few times. The J gene is TRBJ2-2, the V gene TRBV20-1; D may match TRBD1 or TRBD2 (6 bases each). The CDR3 is 14 amino acids. Trimming stripped 3 bases from V and 4 bases from J, with 12 bases between. CDR1 DFQATT and CDR2 SNEGSKA come from the germline V gene (reference sequence). DNA for the CDR3: TGCAGTGCTAGGGACCGGGGGCCCACCGGGGAGCTGTTTTTT. Translation gives CSARDRGPTGELFF.